The 20 T cell receptor beta chains reported below all come from one sample, sequenced in a study of OX40 agonist ivuxolimab in advanced cancers. Sequencing was performed with immunoSEQ multiplex PCR; in TCRdb, only in-frame clones are kept and a portion is missing. The sample consists of 90,000 to 100,000 clones, around nine tenths of them appearing once. The sequencing here drew on CD4+ or CD8+ T cells sorted from blood, taken in a trial of the OX40 agonist ivuxolimab. The receptors come from an adult with an advanced solid tumor such as melanoma, head and neck, liver or kidney cancer.

V and J are TRBV9 and TRBJ2-2; D unclear. V lost 3 bases and J 2 bases, leaving 5 bases between the germline ends. CDR1 is SGDLS and CDR2 is YYNGEE in the germline V gene. CDR3 length equals 13 residues. In DNA form, the CDR3 reads TGTGCCAGCAGCGGGGGTAACACCGGGGAGCTGTTTTTT. Amino acids: CASSGGNTGELFF.

The rearrangement joins TRBV7-2 to TRBJ1-5; TRBD1 is a possible D gene (6 bases). Germline loops: CDR1 SGHTA, CDR2 FQGNSA. The CDR3 contains 14 residues. V was cut by 5 bases and J by 3 bases, with 11 bases left in between. The CDR3 is CASSPTGSNQPQHF. The CDR3 coding sequence is TGTGCCAGCAGCCCGACAGGATCCAATCAGCCCCAGCATTTT.

V usage is TRBV2 and J usage is TRBJ1-3; unclear D gene. V was cut by 9 bases and J by 2 bases, with 11 bases left in between. CDR3 length: 13 amino acids. Germline CDR1 is SNHLY and CDR2 is FYNNEI. CDR3 sequence reads: CASGGRTGNTIYF. The CDR3, as DNA: TGTGCCAGTGGTGGGCGAACTGGAAACACCATATATTTT.

This clone came up once. The chain carries TRBV7-8 and TRBJ2-7; 7 bases are shared with TRBD2. CDR1 SGHVS and CDR2 FQNEAQ come from the germline V gene. With 5 bases clipped from V and 6 bases from J, the junction kept 10 bases outside the gene matches. The length of the CDR3 is 14 residues. CDR3 coding DNA: TGTGCCAGCAGCGGAGGACTAGTCGGAGGCGAGCAGTACTTC. This codes for CASSGGLVGGEQYF.

V is TRBV5-6 and J is TRBJ1-3; D remains ambiguous. This CDR3 region has 15 residues. Trimming left V 2 bases short and J 0 bases short, with 9 bases between. CDR1 SGHDT and CDR2 YYEEEE come from the germline V gene. CDR3 sequence (DNA): TGTGCCAGCAGCTTCGGGCAGCTCTCTGGAAACACCATATATTTT. Its protein product is CASSFGQLSGNTIYF.

This clone was seen a handful of times. This chain joins TRBV5-8 and TRBJ2-5; the match to TRBD1 covers 8 bases. J was trimmed by 4 bases and V by 1 base; bases with no gene match: 3. Germline assignment: CDR1 SGHTS and CDR2 YDEGEE. The CDR3 totals 14 residues. The CDR3 loop is CASSLWDRPETQYF. Written as DNA, the CDR3 is TGTGCCAGCAGCTTGTGGGACAGGCCAGAGACCCAGTACTTC.

V usage is TRBV7-9 and J usage is TRBJ2-5; a possible D gene is TRBD2 (6 bases). V was trimmed by 6 bases and J by 1 base, leaving 12 bases between them. The germline V gene encodes CDR1 SEHNR and CDR2 FQNEAQ (reference sequence). CDR3 length: 14 amino acids. Written as DNA, the CDR3 is TGTGCCAGCAGTCCGCTGGGGGGCCAAGAGACCCAGTACTTC. This sequence encodes CASSPLGGQETQYF.

The rearrangement joins TRBV6-9 to TRBJ2-6, with 11 bases matching TRBD1. CDR3 length: 19 amino acids. CDR1 is MNHGY, CDR2 SVAAGI, per germline. V lost 4 bases and J lost 2; bases outside the gene matches: 10. The CDR3, as DNA: TGTGCCAGCAGTTCCACGCTAGGACAGGGGGCGCCTGGGGCCAACGTCCTGACTTTC. Translating it yields CASSSTLGQGAPGANVLTF.

This sequence joins TRBV14 and TRBJ2-5; 11 positions match TRBD1. Germline CDR1 and CDR2: SGHDN and FVKESK. The CDR3 loop spans 15 amino acids. The V gene end was trimmed by 3 bases and the J gene end by 5 bases; junction bases not matched to a gene: 5. CDR3 sequence: CASSHWTGGRETQYF. The CDR3 bases are TGTGCCAGCAGCCACTGGACAGGGGGCAGGGAGACCCAGTACTTC. Full variable domain (outside the CDR3, taken from reference TRBV14 and TRBJ2-5): EAGVTQFPSHSVIEKGQTVTLRCDPISGHDNLYWYRRVMGKEIKFLLHFVKESKQDESGMPNNRFLAERTGGTYSTLKVQPAELEDSGVYFCASSHWTGGRETQYFGPGTRLLVL.

J is TRBJ2-7 and V is TRBV5-1; D is undetermined. The V end lost 5 bases, the J end lost 1 base, and 19 bases lay between the germline ends. There are 16 residues in the CDR3. Germline CDR1 and CDR2: SGHRS and YFSETQ. Written as DNA, the CDR3 is TGCGCCAGCAGAACCGGACCTCCTTCTTTTTCCTACGAGCAGTACTTC. This translates into CASRTGPPSFSYEQYF.

The V call is TRBV16, the J call TRBJ2-7; TRBD1 aligns across 8 bases. This CDR3 is built from 16 residues. Germline values: CDR1 KGHSY, CDR2 FQNENV. J gave up 2 bases and V 4 bases, and 10 bases lay outside the gene matches. Here the CDR3 DNA reads TGTGCCAGCAGCCCGCTTACTGGCAGGGGGCCCTACGAGCAGTACTTC. Encoded protein: CASSPLTGRGPYEQYF. The whole variable domain, remainder taken from reference TRBV16 and TRBJ2-7, is GEEVAQTPKHLVRGEGQKAKLYCAPIKGHSYVFWYQQVLKNEFKFLISFQNENVFDETGMPKERFSAKCLPNSPCSLEIQATKLEDSAVYFCASSPLTGRGPYEQYFGPGTRLTVT.

V is TRBV5-5 and J is TRBJ1-5, with D tentatively TRBD1 (5 bases). Between the trimmed V and J ends, which lost 4 bases and 6 bases, there was a span of 17 bases. This CDR3 is 15 amino acids long. Per germline, CDR1 SGHKS and CDR2 YYEKEE (reference sequence). CDR3 sequence reads: CASSQYGAGGQPQHF. The CDR3 bases are TGTGCCAGCAGCCAATACGGGGCGGGCGGTCAGCCCCAGCATTTT.

The V gene is TRBV7-8, the J gene TRBJ1-6; TRBD1 agrees at 7 bases. With 5 bases clipped from V and 13 bases from J, the junction kept 11 bases outside the gene matches. Germline loops: CDR1 SGHVS, CDR2 FQNEAQ. The CDR3 is made up of 14 amino acids. CDR3 in DNA: TGTGCCAGCAGCCAAACGACAGGGTATAGTCCCCTCCACTTT. Translated, it gives CASSQTTGYSPLHF.

The V gene is TRBV11-1, the J gene TRBJ2-7, with 8 bases matching TRBD2. From germline, CDR1 is SGHAT and CDR2 FQDESV (reference sequence). V trimming: 3 bases; J trimming: 7 bases; junction bases outside the gene matches: 8. This CDR3 has 14 amino acids. The CDR3 protein is CASSFGTSGREQYF. In nucleotides, the CDR3 is TGTGCCAGCAGCTTCGGGACTAGTGGGAGAGAGCAGTACTTC.

This chain uses TRBV7-2 with TRBJ1-1, with D perhaps matching TRBD1 (5 bases). Germline assignment: CDR1 SGHTA and CDR2 FQGNSA. This CDR3 is built from 15 residues. V was cut by 5 bases and J by 4 bases, with 17 bases left in between. The DNA of the CDR3 is TGTGCCAGCAGCCCAAGAGCCCTCCAGGGCACTGAAGCTTTCTTT. Its translation is CASSPRALQGTEAFF.

The gene calls are TRBV5-4 and TRBJ2-1; D gene ambiguous. Germline CDR1 SGHNT, CDR2 YYREEE (reference sequence). Trimming removed 5 bases from V and 0 bases from J, with 9 bases in between. The CDR3 runs to 14 residues. The CDR3 sequence is CASSLRSSYNEQFF. The DNA of the CDR3 is TGTGCCAGCAGTCTCCGAAGCTCCTACAATGAGCAGTTCTTC.

CDR3 nucleotide sequence: TGCGCCAGCAGCTCCCCGGACAGTAGCTACGAGCAGTACTTC. This codes for CASSSPDSSYEQYF. The genes are TRBV5-1 and TRBJ2-7; tentative D call: TRBD1 (6 bases). Trimming took off 3 bases at V and 3 bases at J, with 13 bases between the two ends. The CDR3 runs 14 residues. The germline gives CDR1 SGHRS, CDR2 YFSETQ.

The J gene is TRBJ1-6, the V gene TRBV19; possible D gene TRBD1, 6 bases. The CDR3 has 15 residues. V shed 5 bases and J shed 9 bases, with 17 bases lying between them. Germline V gene sequence: CDR1 LNHDA, CDR2 SQIVND (reference sequence). CDR3 DNA: TGTGCCAGTAGTCATAACCGGGACAATGGTTCACCCCTCCACTTT. Protein sequence: CASSHNRDNGSPLHF.

This clone is a singleton in its sample. J is TRBJ2-2 and V is TRBV7-9, with 7 bases lining up with TRBD1. CDR1 and CDR2 (germline): SEHNR, FQNEAQ (reference sequence). Trimming cost V 5 bases and J 6 bases; bases outside gene matches: 9. CDR3 length: 15 residues. The CDR3 nucleotides are TGTGCCAGCAGCAACACGACAGGGACCCCCGGGGAGCTGTTTTTT. This translates into CASSNTTGTPGELFF. Drawing the rest from reference TRBV7-9 and TRBJ2-2, the complete variable domain is DTGVSQNPRHKITKRGQNVTFRCDPISEHNRLYWYRQTLGQGPEFLTYFQNEAQLEKSRLLSDRFSAERPKGSFSTLEIQRTEQGDSAMYLCASSNTTGTPGELFFGEGSRLTVL.

V and J are TRBV5-8 and TRBJ1-5; 7 positions match TRBD1. Germline assignment: CDR1 SGHTS and CDR2 YDEGEE. The CDR3 has 14 amino acids. J lost 5 bases, V lost 5 bases, and 7 bases had no gene match. This CDR3 is CASRTGWGDQPQHF. CDR3 sequence (DNA): TGTGCCAGCAGGACAGGGTGGGGGGATCAGCCCCAGCATTTT.